The next 13 T cell receptor beta chains were all read from a single sample in a study of vaccination effects on CD4 cells after COVID-19. Before sequencing, viral peptide pools were used by the ViraFEST assay to expand antigen-specific CD4+ T cells. It was after 10 days of culture that CD4+ T cells were isolated. Their recognized antigens are unknown. Profiled with immunoSEQ multiplex PCR; TCRdb holds only in-frame clones, not every one. The table has 50,000 to 65,000 clones, roughly 80% seen once. This specimen was CD4+ T cells from PBMCs cultured with HCoV-229E spike peptides, taken before COVID-19 vaccination. These receptors came from a human donor who received a COVID-19 vaccine.

V usage is TRBV7-3 and J usage is TRBJ2-1, with D possibly matching TRBD2 (7 bases). CDR1 is SGHTA, CDR2 FQGTGA, per germline. The CDR3 has 15 residues. V gave up 5 bases and J gave up 0 bases, with 11 bases separating them. The CDR3 region has the DNA TGTGCCAGCAGCCCGGGGGGCCGCTCCTACAATGAGCAGTTCTTC. Translating it yields CASSPGGRSYNEQFF. Looking up the rest from reference TRBV7-3 and TRBJ2-1 gives the full variable domain: GAGVSQTPSNKVTEKGKYVELRCDPISGHTALYWYRQSLGQGPEFLIYFQGTGAADDSGLPNDRFFAVRPEGSVSTLKIQRTERGDSAVYLCASSPGGRSYNEQFFGPGTRLTVL.

This clone was observed a handful of times. V is TRBV7-9 and J is TRBJ1-6; TRBD1 agrees at 10 bases. CDR3 length equals 15 residues. Germline values: CDR1 SEHNR, CDR2 FQNEAQ (reference sequence). Unmatched junction bases numbered 4, after V lost 1 base and J lost 10 bases. CDR3 loop: CASSLGGDRGSPLHF. DNA for the CDR3: TGTGCCAGCAGCTTAGGGGGGGACAGGGGATCACCCCTCCACTTT.

V and J are TRBV7-8 and TRBJ2-1; 7 positions agree with TRBD2. The CDR3 has 16 residues. Losses at the gene ends were 2 bases for V and 4 bases for J; bases not matched to a gene: 8. Germline assignment: CDR1 SGHVS and CDR2 FQNEAQ. CDR3 bases: TGTGCCAGCAGCTTAATGGCGATAGCGGGTTACAATGAGCAGTTCTTC. Amino acids: CASSLMAIAGYNEQFF.

V and J are TRBV6-5 and TRBJ2-5; D is undetermined. Germline CDR1 MNHEY, CDR2 SVGAGI. Trimming stripped 6 bases from V and 0 bases from J, with 14 bases between. This CDR3 region has 15 residues. The CDR3, as DNA: TGTGCCAGCAGCACCTCAGGATTGAACCAAGAGACCCAGTACTTC. Its protein is CASSTSGLNQETQYF.

CDR3 nucleotides: TGTGCCAGCAGTTTATTAAGCCCGGTTTTGGGGCCCCAGCATTTT. Amino acids: CASSLLSPVLGPQHF. The rearrangement joins TRBV28 to TRBJ1-5; the D is unclear. CDR1 MDHEN and CDR2 SYDVKM come from the germline V gene. Trimming removed 1 base at V and 9 bases at J, with 16 bases between. The CDR3 length is 15 residues.

This chain links TRBV19 with TRBJ1-1; weak D call: TRBD1 (5 bases). V shed 5 bases and J shed 2 bases, with 15 bases lying between them. This CDR3 comprises 15 residues. CDR1 is LNHDA and CDR2 is SQIVND in the germline V gene (reference sequence). CDR3 loop: CASSGPGTVNTEAFF. In nucleotides, the CDR3 is TGTGCCAGTAGTGGGCCCGGGACCGTAAACACTGAAGCTTTCTTT.

The chain recombines TRBV7-9 with TRBJ2-3; 8 bases fit TRBD2. In germline, CDR1 is SEHNR, CDR2 FQNEAQ (reference sequence). This CDR3 has 14 amino acids. After removal of 5 bases from V and 2 bases from J, the junction contained 3 bases not matched to a gene. The CDR3 coding sequence is TGTGCCAGCAGCCGGACTAGCTCCACAGATACGCAGTATTTT. It codes for CASSRTSSTDTQYF. Variable domain in full (rest from reference TRBV7-9 and TRBJ2-3): DTGVSQNPRHKITKRGQNVTFRCDPISEHNRLYWYRQTLGQGPEFLTYFQNEAQLEKSRLLSDRFSAERPKGSFSTLEIQRTEQGDSAMYLCASSRTSSTDTQYFGPGTRLTVL.

V and J are TRBV6-2 or TRBV6-3 and TRBJ2-7; D gene unclear. Trimming cost V 6 bases and J 2 bases, with 11 bases left between them. The CDR3 totals 13 residues. Looked up from germline, CDR1 is MNHEY and CDR2 is SVGEGT. CDR3 sequence reads: CASSSQVPYEQYV. CDR3 in DNA: TGTGCCAGCAGCTCTCAGGTTCCCTACGAGCAGTACGTC.

About this clone itself: Distinct nucleotide sequences in the sample also encode this CDR3. The chain has TRBV2 and TRBJ2-2; the D is unclear. The germline V and J ends were trimmed by 4 bases and 5 bases, with 11 bases remaining between them. There are 14 residues in the CDR3. CDR1 and CDR2 (germline): SNHLY, FYNNEI. The CDR3 here is CASSVTGWTGELFF. The CDR3 coding sequence is TGTGCCAGCAGTGTTACCGGGTGGACCGGGGAGCTGTTTTTT.

In DNA, the CDR3 is TGTGCCAGCAGCAAACTCGGGACAGGGAAAGGAAACACCATATATTTT. Amino acid sequence: CASSKLGTGKGNTIYF. The gene calls are TRBV3-1 (or the pseudogene TRBV3-2) and TRBJ1-3, with 9 bases identical to TRBD1. After removal of 5 bases from V and 4 bases from J, the junction contained 9 bases not matched to a gene. CDR1 and CDR2 (germline): LGHDT, YNNKEL (reference sequence). The CDR3 length is 16 residues.

The V gene is TRBV5-4, the J gene TRBJ2-1; 11 bases line up with TRBD1. This CDR3 has 16 residues. V trimming: 3 bases; J trimming: 7 bases; junction bases outside the gene matches: 9. Germline V CDR1 and CDR2: SGHNT, YYREEE (reference sequence). As DNA, the CDR3 is TGTGCCAGCAGCTCAACCGGACAGGGGGCGAGAAATGAGCAGTTCTTC. Protein product: CASSSTGQGARNEQFF.

This clone has only a few counts. V and J are TRBV6-4 and TRBJ1-2, with 8 bases that match TRBD1. Germline assignment: CDR1 MRHNA and CDR2 SNTAGT. V was clipped by 6 bases and J by 5 bases; unmatched bases: 5. The length of the CDR3 is 13 residues. DNA of the CDR3: TGTGCCAGCAGACAGGGGGTTGATTATGGCTACACCTTC. It specifies CASRQGVDYGYTF.

V and J are TRBV29-1 and TRBJ2-1; 7 bases map to TRBD2. Germline V gives CDR1 SQVTM, CDR2 ANQGSEA. The CDR3 is 14 amino acids. Trimming cost V 8 bases and J 5 bases; bases outside gene matches: 12. The CDR3 DNA reads TGCAGCCTCTCCGGGACTGGGAGGGACAATGAGCAGTTCTTC. It specifies CSLSGTGRDNEQFF.